These 23 T cell receptor beta chains originate from one sample sequenced in a study of shared clonotypes between healthy human individuals (dated by TCRdb to 2019 to 2021). The library was produced with the immunoSEQ multiplex PCR assay. The table was pulled from immuneACCESS by TCRdb, which kept in-frame rearrangements only. Such tables lose some clones; where checked, under half of the loss comes from unresolved V genes, and the rest has no known cause. The sample table records 650,000 to 700,000 clones; less than 95% of these occur just once. 34% of the sample is in the top ten clones. Sequenced input: memory CD8+ T cells from PBMCs. The intended sense of this specimen's cell subset or site label: CD45RO+ cells pooled with CCR7-negative TemRA cells. The receptor source for this set is a man younger than 35 in good health. Some clones in this sample may be carry-over from other donors' samples.

The chain combines TRBV11-2 with TRBJ2-7; 8 bases are shared with TRBD2. The length of the CDR3 is 17 residues. Trimming at V came to 0 bases and at J to 3 bases, leaving 10 bases not matched to a gene. CDR1 is SGHAT and CDR2 is FQNNGV in the germline V gene. The DNA of the CDR3 is TGTGCCAGCAGCTTAGACAAAACCGGGACTAGAGTCTACGAGCAGTACTTC. Translating gives CASSLDKTGTRVYEQYF.

The rearrangement uses TRBV6-1 and TRBJ1-5; D call uncertain. The CDR3 is 14 amino acids. The ends were cut back, 6 bases at V and 5 bases at J, with 14 bases in the middle. Germline loops: CDR1 MNHNS, CDR2 SASEGT. CDR3 nucleotide sequence: TGTGCCAGCAGCGCCCGAGTATTCCATCAGCCCCAGCATTTT. The encoded protein is CASSARVFHQPQHF.

This chain joins TRBV27 and TRBJ2-1; D gene unclear. V lost 5 bases to trimming and J lost 5 bases, with 19 bases between them. Germline loops: CDR1 MNHEY, CDR2 SMNVEV (reference sequence). The CDR3 length is 16 residues. In nucleotides, the CDR3 is TGTGCCAGCAGTGCACGAACGGACCCCATCCACAATGAGCAGTTCTTC. Its translation: CASSARTDPIHNEQFF.

The rearrangement uses TRBV28 and TRBJ2-7; TRBD1 is a possible D gene (5 bases). Germline lookup yields CDR1 MDHEN and CDR2 SYDVKM. The CDR3 consists of 14 residues. V gave up 2 bases and J gave up 2 bases, with 10 bases separating them. CDR3 sequence reads: CASSLRSGTYEQYF. The CDR3 nucleotides read TGTGCCAGCAGTTTACGGTCAGGGACCTACGAGCAGTACTTC. Supplemented by reference TRBV28 and TRBJ2-7, the full variable domain reads DVKVTQSSRYLVKRTGEKVFLECVQDMDHENMFWYRQDPGLGLRLIYFSYDVKMKEKGDIPEGYSVSREKKERFSLILESASTNQTSMYLCASSLRSGTYEQYFGPGTRLTVT.

The rearrangement uses TRBV27 and TRBJ2-2; a weak D match, TRBD1 (5 bases). This CDR3 has 14 amino acids. Germline lookup yields CDR1 MNHEY and CDR2 SMNVEV (reference sequence). Deletions cut 3 bases from V and 7 bases from J, with 12 bases between. CDR3 residues: CASSFPGMGGELFF. For the CDR3, the DNA is TGTGCCAGCAGTTTCCCAGGGATGGGCGGGGAGCTGTTTTTT.

As for this clone: This same CDR3 is encoded by further DNA sequences in the sample. The CDR3 nucleotides are TGCGCCAGCAGCTTGAGAGGCGAGCAGTTCTTC. This encodes CASSLRGEQFF. The V and J genes are TRBV5-1 and TRBJ2-1; D unclear. Germline CDR1 reads SGHRS; CDR2 reads YFSETQ. Trimming shortened V by 1 base and J by 10 bases, and 6 bases separated the two germline ends. This CDR3 region has 11 residues.

V usage is TRBV11-2 and J usage is TRBJ2-7, with a possible D match to TRBD1 (5 bases). Germline lookup yields CDR1 SGHAT and CDR2 FQNNGV. With 6 bases removed from V and 1 base from J, the gap between germline ends came to 10 bases. The CDR3 is 13 amino acids. The CDR3 region has the DNA TGTGCCAGCAGTCCAGGGTTTTCCTACGAGCAGTACTTC. Translating it yields CASSPGFSYEQYF.

In this sample, this clone turned up once. This rearrangement joins TRBV30 to TRBJ1-6; D not resolved. The V gene lost 8 bases and the J gene lost 5 bases, with 13 bases spanning the gap. The CDR3 is 13 amino acids. The germline gives CDR1 GTSNPN, CDR2 SVGIG (reference sequence). The CDR3 DNA follows: TGTGCCGTAGGGCCCCAAAATAATTCACCCCTCCACTTT. Translating it yields CAVGPQNNSPLHF.

This clone was observed a handful of times. The chain couples TRBV28 to TRBJ2-1; 10 bases are a match to TRBD2. This CDR3 contains 15 residues. Germline CDR1 MDHEN, CDR2 SYDVKM. Unmatched junction bases numbered 7, after V lost 3 bases and J lost 8 bases. As DNA, the CDR3 is TGTGCCAGCAGTTTGCGGCTAGCGGGAGTCCATGAGCAGTTCTTC. This encodes CASSLRLAGVHEQFF.

The sample holds one count of this clone. The chain joins TRBV27 to TRBJ2-7; perhaps TRBD1 as D (6 bases). Looked up from germline, CDR1 is MNHEY and CDR2 is SMNVEV (reference sequence). The CDR3 covers 15 residues. Trimming stripped 5 bases from V and 3 bases from J, with 17 bases between. CDR3 nucleotide sequence: TGTGCCAGCAGTCCCTGGGGGCAGGGGCTCTACGAGCAGTACTTC. As protein: CASSPWGQGLYEQYF.

This clone has a single count. V usage is TRBV9 and J usage is TRBJ2-3; 8 bases line up with TRBD1. From germline, CDR1 is SGDLS and CDR2 YYNGEE. CDR3 length: 15 residues. Unmatched junction bases numbered 7, after V lost 4 bases and J lost 3 bases. The CDR3 spells CASSKQGVLTDTQYF. The CDR3 nucleotides are TGTGCCAGCAGCAAACAGGGGGTTCTGACAGATACGCAGTATTTT.

The chain combines TRBV11-2 with TRBJ2-5; 7 bases match TRBD1. The J call may be incorrect, as the DNA end agrees better with TRBJ2-7. This CDR3 has 16 amino acids. Germline V gene sequence: CDR1 SGHAT, CDR2 FQNNGV. The CDR3 region has the DNA TGTGCCAGCAGCTTCCGACAGGGTGAATCTGTCTACGAGCAGTACTTC. This gives the protein CASSFRQGESVYEQYF.

The chain employs TRBV6-5 and TRBJ2-2; D perhaps matches TRBD2 (5 bases). V gave up 4 bases and J gave up 1 base, with 13 bases separating them. The CDR3 contains 16 residues. The germline gives CDR1 MNHEY, CDR2 SVGAGI. The chain's CDR3 is CASSSHTGWNTGELFF. CDR3 DNA: TGTGCCAGCAGTTCCCATACGGGGTGGAACACCGGGGAGCTGTTTTTT.

The chain links TRBV7-6 to TRBJ1-1; D ambiguous. V lost 5 bases, J lost 5 bases, and 12 bases lay in between. The germline V gene has CDR1 SGHVS and CDR2 FNYEAQ. The CDR3 extends over 13 amino acids. This CDR3 is CASSPMRGTEAFF. CDR3 DNA sequence: TGTGCCAGCAGCCCGATGCGAGGAACTGAAGCTTTCTTT.

This rearrangement joins TRBV5-4 to TRBJ2-7; D gene ambiguous. The length of the CDR3 is 12 residues. V was cut by 3 bases and J by 2 bases, with 6 bases left in between. Per germline, CDR1 SGHNT and CDR2 YYREEE (reference sequence). The CDR3 sequence is CASSSRPYEQYF. Written as DNA, the CDR3 is TGTGCCAGCAGCTCCAGGCCCTACGAGCAGTACTTC.

This rearrangement joins TRBV29-1 to TRBJ1-4; weak D call: TRBD1 (5 bases). CDR3 size: 15 residues. The germline V gene has CDR1 SQVTM and CDR2 ANQGSEA. The ends were cut back, 0 bases at V and 17 bases at J, with 25 bases in the middle. The CDR3 reads CSVEDRWEGGAVCFF. The CDR3 DNA reads as TGCAGCGTTGAAGATCGGTGGGAGGGAGGGGCCGTATGCTTTTTT.

This CDR3 is CASSEGLAGYEQFF. The CDR3 nucleotides read TGTGCCAGCAGTGAGGGACTAGCGGGATATGAGCAGTTCTTC. The chain is built from TRBV6-4 and TRBJ2-1, with 13 bases that match TRBD2. The CDR3 extends over 14 amino acids. V lost 3 bases to trimming and J lost 8 bases; unmatched junction nucleotides: 1. CDR1 is MRHNA and CDR2 is SNTAGT in the germline V gene.

The V call is TRBV4-1, the J call TRBJ1-1; possibly TRBD1 for D (6 bases). V was shortened by 0 bases and J by 1 base, with 12 bases between the two germline ends. Germline loops: CDR1 MGHRA, CDR2 YSYEKL. The CDR3 extends over 16 amino acids. For the CDR3, the DNA is TGCGCCAGCAGCCAAGAACAGGGTTGGGGGAACACTGAAGCTTTCTTT. It translates to CASSQEQGWGNTEAFF.

The rearrangement links TRBV29-1 to TRBJ1-1; D call uncertain. Trimming removed 1 base at V and 1 base at J, with 4 bases between. Germline CDR1 is SQVTM and CDR2 is ANQGSEA. CDR3 size: 12 residues. This chain's CDR3 is CSVEGQNTEAFF. CDR3 sequence (DNA): TGCAGCGTTGAAGGACAGAACACTGAAGCTTTCTTT.

This clone occurred once. The V call is TRBV25-1, the J call TRBJ2-7; 7 bases align to TRBD2. The length of the CDR3 is 14 residues. From germline, CDR1 is MGHDK and CDR2 SYGVNS. V shed 7 bases and J 6 bases; nucleotides not matched to a gene: 12. The CDR3 nucleotides read TGTGCCAGCATAGGAGCATCGGGGGGAACCGAGCAGTACTTC. Translation: CASIGASGGTEQYF.

This clone occurred once. This chain uses TRBV4-3 with TRBJ1-5; D is undetermined. This CDR3 comprises 17 residues. The germline V and J ends were trimmed by 4 bases and 0 bases, with 16 bases remaining between them. Germline CDR1 reads LGHNA; CDR2 reads YSLEER. CDR3 region: CASSPSNRPNSNQPQHF. CDR3 in DNA: TGCGCCAGCAGCCCCAGTAACAGACCTAATAGCAATCAGCCCCAGCATTTT.

The J gene is TRBJ2-4, the V gene TRBV7-9; no definite D call. V shed 5 bases and J shed 5 bases, with 22 bases lying between them. CDR1 is SEHNR, CDR2 FQNEAQ, per germline (reference sequence). The CDR3 spans 17 residues. Here the CDR3 reads CASSLGKGRVSENIQYF. For the CDR3, the DNA is TGTGCCAGCAGCCTGGGGAAGGGCCGGGTCTCCGAAAACATTCAGTACTTC.

The CDR3, as DNA: TGTGCCAGCAGCCAAGGCTTCTCGGGAGGGGTCGATGAGCAGTTCTTC. This sequence encodes CASSQGFSGGVDEQFF. The V and J genes are TRBV4-2 and TRBJ2-1, with 8 bases identical to TRBD2. The germline gives CDR1 LGHNA, CDR2 YNFKEQ. The CDR3 length is 16 residues. The junction had 10 bases not matched to a gene; V was cut back by 1 base and J by 8 bases.